The rows below give T cell receptor beta chains drawn from one sample of a study of T-cell memory formation after mild COVID-19. TCRdb redid the calling of the 5' RACE reads with MiXCR, one entry per CDR3 protein. The sample shows about 560,000 distinct CDR3 sequences, roughly 20% of them seen only once. Sequencing was carried out using PBMCs or a T cell subset sorted from them (not recorded which). Every receptor here comes from an adult woman who had mild COVID-19 (a few samples of this study predate the infection). Cell type and time point are not known. Both conserved end residues are part of each CDR3. A D gene is named only where the DNA matches it firmly. The size entry is marked missing in some rows and otherwise reads once, few, many or a size class.

j_gene	d_gene	abundance	v_gene	CDR3nt	CDR3aa
TRBJ2-5	.	few	TRBV24-1	TGTGCCACCAGTGATTTCCCCTTCTTATCGGGGGCAAGGGAGACCCAGTACTTC	CATSDFPFLSGARETQYF
TRBJ1-2	TRBD1	few	TRBV20-1	TGCAGTGCTAGAGATGCGGACAGGAGCTATGGCTACACCTTC	CSARDADRSYGYTF
TRBJ2-5	.	.	TRBV29-1	TGCAGCGTTGAAATCGGGGAGACCCAGTACTTC	CSVEIGETQYF
TRBJ2-5	.	few	TRBV10-3	TGTGCCATCAGGGCCCCCGGGAAAGGGAAAGAGACCCAGTACTTC	CAIRAPGKGKETQYF
TRBJ2-1	TRBD2	few	TRBV3-1	TGTGCCAGCGGACTAGCGGGGGGTTCGTTCTTC	CASGLAGGSFF
TRBJ2-7	.	.	TRBV4-2	TGTGCCAGCAGCCAAGATTGGGGAGCCAGCTCGGGGGAGCAGTACTTC	CASSQDWGASSGEQYF
TRBJ1-2	.	.	TRBV12-3/TRBV12-4	TGTGCCAGCAGGGGGTTCGGTACTAACTATGGCTACACCTTC	CASRGFGTNYGYTF
TRBJ2-5	TRBD2	.	TRBV2	TGTGCCAGCCAGGGACTAGCGGGCTCGGAGACCCAGTACTTC	CASQGLAGSETQYF
TRBJ1-4	TRBD1	.	TRBV25-1	TGTGCCAGCAGTGAGAGACAGGGGGCAAATGAAAAACTGTTTTTT	CASSERQGANEKLFF
TRBJ2-3	.	few	TRBV20-1	TGCAGTGCTCACCGGGACCGCCTCACAGATACGCAGTATTTT	CSAHRDRLTDTQYF
TRBJ1-3	.	few	TRBV2	TGTGCCAGCAGGGGAACTGTTGGAAACACCATATATTTT	CASRGTVGNTIYF
TRBJ2-5	TRBD2	few	TRBV18	TGTGCCAGCTCACCGGGCTTACTAGCGAACCAAGAGACCCAGTACTTC	CASSPGLLANQETQYF
TRBJ1-1	.	.	TRBV3-1	TGTGCCAGCAGCCAAGATCTAGGGTTAACTGAAGCTTTCTTT	CASSQDLGLTEAFF
TRBJ1-6	TRBD1	.	TRBV15	TGTGCCACCGCTGACAGGGTCGATTCACCCCTCCACTTT	CATADRVDSPLHF
TRBJ2-1	TRBD1	few	TRBV7-9	TGTGCCAGCGGACAGGGGGCCAATGAGCAGTTCTTC	CASGQGANEQFF
TRBJ2-3	TRBD2	.	TRBV20-1	TGCAGTGCTGCTTCGGGACTAGCGGGAAGAGATACGCAGTATTTT	CSAASGLAGRDTQYF
TRBJ1-5	TRBD1	few	TRBV20-1	TGCAGTGCAGGACCGACAGGGAAGGGGAATCAGCCCCAGCATTTT	CSAGPTGKGNQPQHF
TRBJ1-5	.	few	TRBV12-3/TRBV12-4	TGTGCCAGCAGGGGGAGGGGCGTTCAGCCCCAGCATTTT	CASRGRGVQPQHF
TRBJ2-1	.	.	TRBV24-1	TGTGCCACCAGTGATGGAGGCCCGGGCAATGAGCAGTTCTTC	CATSDGGPGNEQFF
TRBJ1-1	TRBD1	few	TRBV5-1	TGCGCCAGCAGCCAATCCGGGACAGGGGTCGCTTTCTTT	CASSQSGTGVAFF
TRBJ2-1	.	.	TRBV7-2	TGTGCCAGCAGCCCCCCCTGGGATGAGCAGTTCTTC	CASSPPWDEQFF
TRBJ2-1	TRBD2	.	TRBV7-2	TGTGCCAGCAGCTCCCCCCCCACTAGCGGGGCTTACAATGAGCAGTTCTTC	CASSSPPTSGAYNEQFF
TRBJ2-7	.	.	TRBV11-2	TGTGCCAGCAGCTTAAGTCTTTCAGGGATCTCCTACGAGCAGTACTTC	CASSLSLSGISYEQYF
TRBJ2-7	.	few	TRBV14	TGTGCCAGCAGCCTCTGGAGTACCTACGAGCAGTACTTC	CASSLWSTYEQYF
TRBJ1-2	.	.	TRBV7-9	TGTGCCAGCAGGGGACCGGGACAACCAAAAATTGGCTACACCTTC	CASRGPGQPKIGYTF
TRBJ2-3	.	many	TRBV2	TGTGCCAGCACCAACGGCAGGGTAAAGACAGATACGCAGTATTTT	CASTNGRVKTDTQYF
TRBJ1-1	.	.	TRBV7-9	TGTGCCGGTGGGGGCACTGAAGCTTTCTTT	CAGGGTEAFF